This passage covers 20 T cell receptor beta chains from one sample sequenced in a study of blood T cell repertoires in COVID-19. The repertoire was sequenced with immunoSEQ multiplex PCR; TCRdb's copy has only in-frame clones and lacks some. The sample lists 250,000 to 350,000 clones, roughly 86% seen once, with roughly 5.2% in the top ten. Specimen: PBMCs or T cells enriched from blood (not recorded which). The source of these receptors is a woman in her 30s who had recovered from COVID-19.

The CDR3 protein is CASSSRTSGVEDTQYF. The CDR3, as DNA: TGTGCCAGCAGTTCTCGGACTAGCGGGGTGGAAGATACGCAGTATTTT. The J gene is TRBJ2-3, the V gene TRBV6-2 or TRBV6-3; TRBD2 matches 12 bases. The CDR3 consists of 16 residues. The V and J ends lost 4 bases and 5 bases, in that order; junction bases with no gene match: 7. Germline values: CDR1 MNHEY, CDR2 SVGEGT.

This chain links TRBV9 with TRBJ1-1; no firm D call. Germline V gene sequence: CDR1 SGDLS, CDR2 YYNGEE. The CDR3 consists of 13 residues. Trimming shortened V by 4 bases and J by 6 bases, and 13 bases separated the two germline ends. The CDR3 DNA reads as TGTGCCAGCAGCACCAAGGGAGTCTCTGAAGCTTTCTTT. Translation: CASSTKGVSEAFF.

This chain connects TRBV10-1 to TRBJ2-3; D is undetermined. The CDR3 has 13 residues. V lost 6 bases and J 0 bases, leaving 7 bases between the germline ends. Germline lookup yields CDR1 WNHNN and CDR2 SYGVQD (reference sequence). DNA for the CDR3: TGCGCCAGCAGCCCTACTAGCACAGATACGCAGTATTTT. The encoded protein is CASSPTSTDTQYF.

This CDR3 is CASSSQGSPLHF. The CDR3 DNA sequence: TGTGCCAGCAGTTCACAGGGGTCACCCCTCCACTTT. The chain has TRBV6-5 and TRBJ1-6; 7 bases align to TRBD1. After removal of 4 bases from V and 10 bases from J, the junction contained 1 base not matched to a gene. The CDR3 has 12 amino acids. The germline V gene has CDR1 MNHEY and CDR2 SVGAGI.

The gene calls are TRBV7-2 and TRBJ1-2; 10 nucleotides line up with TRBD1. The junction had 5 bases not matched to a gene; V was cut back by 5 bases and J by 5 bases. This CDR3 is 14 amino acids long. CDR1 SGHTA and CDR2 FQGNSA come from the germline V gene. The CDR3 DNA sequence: TGTGCCAGCAGCGCCGGACAGGGGGGGTATGGCTACACCTTC. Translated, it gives CASSAGQGGYGYTF.

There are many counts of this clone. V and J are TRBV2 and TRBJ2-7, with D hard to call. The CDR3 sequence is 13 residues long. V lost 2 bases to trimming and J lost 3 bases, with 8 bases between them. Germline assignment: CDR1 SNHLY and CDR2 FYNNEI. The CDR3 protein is CASSEQSDYEQYF. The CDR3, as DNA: TGTGCCAGCAGTGAACAGTCAGACTACGAGCAGTACTTC.

The CDR3 is CASSLLAGTKETQYF. CDR3 DNA: TGTGCCAGCTCACTACTAGCGGGTACCAAAGAGACCCAGTACTTC. This chain links TRBV18 with TRBJ2-5; 9 bases match TRBD2. The CDR3 has 15 residues. Germline CDR1 KGHSH, CDR2 LQKENI. V gave up 4 bases and J gave up 3 bases; unmatched junction bases: 6.

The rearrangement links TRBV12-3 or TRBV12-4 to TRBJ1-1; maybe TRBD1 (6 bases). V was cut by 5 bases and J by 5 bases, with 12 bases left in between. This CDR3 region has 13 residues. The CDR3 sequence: CASSRDRGTEAFF. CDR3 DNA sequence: TGTGCCAGCAGTCGCGATAGGGGGACTGAAGCTTTCTTT.

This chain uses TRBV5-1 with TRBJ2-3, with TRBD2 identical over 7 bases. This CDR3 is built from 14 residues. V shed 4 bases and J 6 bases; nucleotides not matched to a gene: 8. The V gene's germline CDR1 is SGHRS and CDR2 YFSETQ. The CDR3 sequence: CASSIVGAGDTQYF. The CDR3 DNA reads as TGCGCCAGCAGCATCGTGGGAGCGGGGGATACGCAGTATTTT.

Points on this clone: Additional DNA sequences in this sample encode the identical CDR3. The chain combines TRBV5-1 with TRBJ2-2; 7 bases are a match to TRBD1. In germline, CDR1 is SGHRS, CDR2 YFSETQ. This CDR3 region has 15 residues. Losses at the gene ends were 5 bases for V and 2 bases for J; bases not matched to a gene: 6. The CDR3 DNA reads TGCGCCAGCAGTACGGGGACAGCTAACACCGGGGAGCTGTTTTTT. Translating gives CASSTGTANTGELFF.

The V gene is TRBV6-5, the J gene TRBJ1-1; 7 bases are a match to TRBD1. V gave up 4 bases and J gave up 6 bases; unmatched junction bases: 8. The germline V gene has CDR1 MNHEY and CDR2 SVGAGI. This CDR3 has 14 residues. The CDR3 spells CASSSAGGPPEAFF. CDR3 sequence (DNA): TGTGCCAGCAGTTCCGCAGGGGGACCACCTGAAGCTTTCTTT.

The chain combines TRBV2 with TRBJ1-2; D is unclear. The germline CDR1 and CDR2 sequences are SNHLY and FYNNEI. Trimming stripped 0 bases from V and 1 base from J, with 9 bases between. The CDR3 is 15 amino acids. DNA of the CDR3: TGTGCCAGCAGTGAAGCATTGGGCAGTAACTATGGCTACACCTTC. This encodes CASSEALGSNYGYTF.

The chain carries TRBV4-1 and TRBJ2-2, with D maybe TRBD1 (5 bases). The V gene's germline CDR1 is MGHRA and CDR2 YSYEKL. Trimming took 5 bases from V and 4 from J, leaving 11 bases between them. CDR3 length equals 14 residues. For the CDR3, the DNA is TGCGCCAGCAGCGAAAAGACAGTCACCGGGGAGCTGTTTTTT. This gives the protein CASSEKTVTGELFF.

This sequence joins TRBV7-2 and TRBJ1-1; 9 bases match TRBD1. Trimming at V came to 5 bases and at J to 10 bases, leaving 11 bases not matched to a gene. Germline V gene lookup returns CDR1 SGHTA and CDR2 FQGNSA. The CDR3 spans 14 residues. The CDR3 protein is CASSNTISTGGAFF. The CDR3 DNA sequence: TGTGCCAGCAGCAACACCATCTCGACAGGGGGAGCTTTCTTT.

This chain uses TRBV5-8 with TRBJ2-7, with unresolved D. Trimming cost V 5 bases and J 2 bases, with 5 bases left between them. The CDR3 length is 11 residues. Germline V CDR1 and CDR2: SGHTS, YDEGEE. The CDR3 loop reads CASSPAYEQYF. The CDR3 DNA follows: TGTGCCAGCAGTCCCGCCTACGAGCAGTACTTC.

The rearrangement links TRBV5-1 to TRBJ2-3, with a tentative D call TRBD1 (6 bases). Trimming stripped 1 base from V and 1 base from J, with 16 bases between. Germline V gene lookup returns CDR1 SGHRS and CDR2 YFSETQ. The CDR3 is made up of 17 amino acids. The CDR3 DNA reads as TGCGCCAGCAGCTTGCGATTGACAGGTAGAGGCACAGATACGCAGTATTTT. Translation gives CASSLRLTGRGTDTQYF.

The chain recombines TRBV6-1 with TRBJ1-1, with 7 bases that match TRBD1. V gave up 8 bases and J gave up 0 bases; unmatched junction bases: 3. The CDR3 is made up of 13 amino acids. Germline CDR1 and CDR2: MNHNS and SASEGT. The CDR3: CASWDRLNTEAFF. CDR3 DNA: TGTGCCAGCTGGGACAGATTGAACACTGAAGCTTTCTTT.

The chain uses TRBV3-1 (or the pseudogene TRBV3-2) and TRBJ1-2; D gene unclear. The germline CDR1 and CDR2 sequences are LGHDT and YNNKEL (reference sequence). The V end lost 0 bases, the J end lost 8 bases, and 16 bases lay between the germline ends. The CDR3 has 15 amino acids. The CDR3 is CASSQDLRDAAGYTF. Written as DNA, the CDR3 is TGTGCCAGCAGCCAAGATTTAAGAGACGCGGCGGGCTACACCTTC.

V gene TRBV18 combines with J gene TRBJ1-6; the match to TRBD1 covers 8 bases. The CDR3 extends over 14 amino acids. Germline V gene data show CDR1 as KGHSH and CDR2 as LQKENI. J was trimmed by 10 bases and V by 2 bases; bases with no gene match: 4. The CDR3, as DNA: TGTGCCAGCTCACCAGGACAGGGTGAATCACCCCTCCACTTT. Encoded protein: CASSPGQGESPLHF.

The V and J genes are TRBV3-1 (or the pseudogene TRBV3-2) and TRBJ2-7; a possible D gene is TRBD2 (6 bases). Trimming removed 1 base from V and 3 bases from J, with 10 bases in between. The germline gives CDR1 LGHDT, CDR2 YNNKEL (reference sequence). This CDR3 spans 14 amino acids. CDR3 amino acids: CASSQGTTHYEQYF. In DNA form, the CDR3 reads TGTGCCAGCAGCCAAGGGACTACCCACTACGAGCAGTACTTC.